This T cell receptor (beta chain) was obtained from a study of control samples from healthy donors and cancer patients. Generated by immunoSEQ multiplex PCR, the TCRdb table keeps only in-frame clones and is missing some. Of roughly 120,000 clones listed, 85% to 90% were seen once; the top ten hold 2% to 3%. The CDR3 has 14 residues. The V and J ends lost 4 bases and 2 bases, in that order; junction bases with no gene match: 5. Looked up from germline, CDR1 is SGHRS and CDR2 is YFSETQ. Sequenced sample: blood. The chain is built from TRBV5-1 and TRBJ1-2; 7 nucleotides match TRBD1. The sequence was collected from a woman between 65 and 79 years old in good health. The DNA of the CDR3 is TGCGCCAGCAGCCCGGGGGGACAGAACTATGGCTACACCTTC. Protein sequence: CASSPGGQNYGYTF.